This T cell receptor (beta chain) was observed in a study of T cell responses to AZD1222 COVID-19 vaccine. There are a few counts of this clone. Its antigen remains unknown. Whole-study findings and limits: Females outnumbered males among donors, who were mostly white British; clonal diversity was possibly underestimated. No day 14 peak samples; only post-peak repertoires were characterized. Among vaccine-associated CD4 TCRs, coverage spanned spike, with dominance at 160-218 and 743-854.

The method was immunoSEQ multiplex PCR; TCRdb's version includes in-frame clones alone and lacks a portion of them. The sample holds roughly 120,000 clones, roughly 85% seen once. This clonotype was obtained from an adult in good health. The source material was peripheral blood, sampled on day 0 of MenACWY control vaccination.

As DNA, the CDR3 is TGTGCCAGCAGCTTGGTAGCGGGTCATGCCTACGAGCAGTACTTC. Its translation: CASSLVAGHAYEQYF. The chain links TRBV5-6 to TRBJ2-7, with 7 bases aligning to TRBD2. Trimming removed 0 bases from V and 2 bases from J; junction bases left unmatched: 5. CDR1 and CDR2 from the germline V gene are SGHDT and YYEEEE. The CDR3 runs to 15 residues.